The clone carrying this T cell receptor (beta chain) was recorded at least ten times. The data stem from a study of T cells after yellow fever vaccination. From the 5' RACE reads, TCRdb called clonotypes with MiXCR, one entry per CDR3 protein. There are some 100,000 distinct CDR3 sequences in the sample; roughly 8.2% occur only once, and 16% lies in the top ten. The V gene lost 7 bases and the J gene lost 7 bases, with 14 bases spanning the gap. The CDR3 covers 12 residues. The germline V gene has CDR1 WSHSY and CDR2 SAAADI. Sequencing used CD8+ T cells not binding an NS4B(214-222) dextramer, sorted from PBMCs, obtained roughly 15 days after the first yellow fever vaccination. The chain carries TRBV10-2 and TRBJ2-7; no clear D. The source of this sequence is a young man who received the YFV17D yellow fever vaccine. CDR3: CASMPTALEQYF. The CDR3 DNA sequence: TGCGCCAGCATGCCGACCGCTTTGGAGCAGTACTTC.